The TCR beta chain under discussion was sequenced for a study of T cell clonality in common variable immunodeficiency. Using immunoSEQ multiplex PCR, the repertoire was profiled, and TCRdb retains in-frame clones only, with some absent. This repertoire holds tens of thousands of clones, and none appear only once. This clone showed up many times. Read coverage stops 3 residues before the CDR3 terminus; the germline J gene supplies the remainder. The length of the CDR3 is 13 residues. The junction had 6 bases not matched to a gene; V was cut back by 4 bases and J by 5 bases. The germline V gene has CDR1 SQVTM and CDR2 ANQGSEA.

This clonotype originated in a person aged 18-70 years in good health. The specimen sequenced was peripheral blood mononuclear cells. This rearrangement joins TRBV29-1 to TRBJ2-5, with TRBD1 matching over 8 bases. The sequenced CDR3 bases are TGCAGCGTTGCGGACAGGGTTTGGGAGACC. Encoded protein: CSVADRVWET. From start to end, the CDR3 is CSVADRVWETQYF.